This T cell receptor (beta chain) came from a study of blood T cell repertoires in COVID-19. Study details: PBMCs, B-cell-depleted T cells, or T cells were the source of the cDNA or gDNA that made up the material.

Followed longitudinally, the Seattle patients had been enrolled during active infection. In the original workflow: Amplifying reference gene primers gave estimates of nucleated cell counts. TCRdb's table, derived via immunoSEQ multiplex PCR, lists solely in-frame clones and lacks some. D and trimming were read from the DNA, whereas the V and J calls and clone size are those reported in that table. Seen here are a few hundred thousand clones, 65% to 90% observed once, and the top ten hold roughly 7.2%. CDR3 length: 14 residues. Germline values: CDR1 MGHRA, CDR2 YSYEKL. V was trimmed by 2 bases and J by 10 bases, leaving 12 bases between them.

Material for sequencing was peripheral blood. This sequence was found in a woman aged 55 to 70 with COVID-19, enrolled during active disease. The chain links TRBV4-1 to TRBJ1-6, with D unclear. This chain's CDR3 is CASSQRLYASPLHF. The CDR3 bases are TGCGCCAGCAGCCAACGACTATACGCCTCACCCCTCCACTTT.